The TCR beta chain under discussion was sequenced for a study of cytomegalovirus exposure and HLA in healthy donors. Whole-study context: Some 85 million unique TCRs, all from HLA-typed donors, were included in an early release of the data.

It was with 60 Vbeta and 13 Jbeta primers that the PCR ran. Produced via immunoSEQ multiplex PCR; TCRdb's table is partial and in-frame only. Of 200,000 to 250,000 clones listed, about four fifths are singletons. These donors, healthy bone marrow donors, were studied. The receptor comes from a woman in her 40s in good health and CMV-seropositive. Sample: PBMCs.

CDR3 bases: TGTGCCAGCAGCTTTACAGGGGGAGGTGAAAAACTGTTTTTT. It yields the protein CASSFTGGGEKLFF. The V gene is TRBV7-9, the J gene TRBJ1-4, with 8 bases fitting TRBD1. The CDR3 extends over 14 amino acids. Germline values: CDR1 SEHNR, CDR2 FQNEAQ (reference sequence). Trimming at V came to 3 bases and at J to 7 bases, leaving 4 bases not matched to a gene.